These 21 T cell receptor beta chains came from one sample sequenced in a study of CXCR3-negative and CXCR3-positive naive CD8 T cells. UMI labels and 5' RACE were used to prepare the TRB cDNA libraries. TCRdb processed the 5' RACE reads again and assigns one entry to each CDR3 protein, with no DNA. Recorded for this sample: tens of thousands of distinct CDR3 sequences. Sequenced input: naive CXCR3- CD8+ T cells from blood. Subset given: CD45RO-CCR7+CD27+CD95- naive CD8+ T cells lacking CXCR3 (TNR3-). The receptors originated from a human donor in good health. Some clones in this sample may be carry-over from other donors' samples.

The chain links TRBV5-1 to TRBJ1-1; TCRdb's D call, TRBD1, is unchecked because there is no DNA. This CDR3 contains 16 residues. Germline-derived CDR1 and CDR2 are SGHRS and YFSETQ. This chain's CDR3 is CASSLYPGTGYTEAFF.

The V call is TRBV10-1, the J call TRBJ1-2; TCRdb indicates TRBD1, and absent DNA this call remains unverified. The CDR3 loop spans 14 amino acids. Germline assignment: CDR1 WNHNN and CDR2 SYGVQD (reference sequence). The CDR3 loop is CASSPPDRLDGYTF.

The chain joins TRBV5-1 to TRBJ1-2. The CDR3 runs 14 residues. The V gene's germline CDR1 is SGHRS and CDR2 YFSETQ. The CDR3 loop is CASSLESEQYGYTF. Looking up the rest from reference TRBV5-1 and TRBJ1-2 gives the full variable domain: KAGVTQTPRYLIKTRGQQVTLSCSPISGHRSVSWYQQTPGQGLQFLFEYFSETQRNKGNFPGRFSGRQFSNSRSEMNVSTLELGDSALYLCASSLESEQYGYTFGSGTRLTVV.

This chain joins TRBV5-1 and TRBJ2-1; absent DNA, TCRdb's TRBD2 call cannot be checked. The germline CDR1 and CDR2 sequences are SGHRS and YFSETQ. CDR3 length equals 18 residues. This CDR3 reads CASSLEGLAEFFYNEQFF. The full variable domain, its missing parts supplied by reference TRBV5-1 and TRBJ2-1, is KAGVTQTPRYLIKTRGQQVTLSCSPISGHRSVSWYQQTPGQGLQFLFEYFSETQRNKGNFPGRFSGRQFSNSRSEMNVSTLELGDSALYLCASSLEGLAEFFYNEQFFGPGTRLTVL.

CDR3 sequence reads: CASSQTFRDWNYEQYF. V and J are TRBV3-1 and TRBJ2-7; lacking DNA, the TRBD2 call made by TCRdb goes unchecked. There are 16 residues in the CDR3. Per the germline V gene, CDR1 is LGHDT and CDR2 is YNNKEL (reference sequence).

This clonotype counts as medium-sized (0.01 to 0.1%) by frequency. J is TRBJ1-1 and V is TRBV10-2. The germline CDR1 and CDR2 sequences are WSHSY and SAAADI. The CDR3 consists of 12 residues. CDR3 residues: CASKDFNTEAFF.

The chain links TRBV29-1 to TRBJ2-3. CDR3 length: 15 amino acids. In germline, CDR1 is SQVTM, CDR2 ANQGSEA. This CDR3 reads CSVEEFRTNTDTQYF.

The chain joins TRBV29-1 to TRBJ2-7. Germline V gene lookup returns CDR1 SQVTM and CDR2 ANQGSEA. The CDR3 runs 13 residues. CDR3: CSAPGEGPYEQYF.

J is TRBJ2-1 and V is TRBV11-1; TCRdb returns TRBD2, unconfirmable since there is no DNA. This CDR3 has 12 amino acids. Germline CDR1 SGHAT, CDR2 FQDESV (reference sequence). CDR3 sequence reads: CASGAQYNEQFF. The whole variable domain, filled in from reference TRBV11-1 and TRBJ2-1, reads EAEVAQSPRYKITEKSQAVAFWCDPISGHATLYWYRQILGQGPELLVQFQDESVVDDSQLPKDRFSAERLKGVDSTLKIQPAELGDSAMYLCASGAQYNEQFFGPGTRLTVL.

V and J are TRBV19 and TRBJ1-5; TCRdb proposes TRBD1, but this gene call is untestable without DNA. Germline lookup yields CDR1 LNHDA and CDR2 SQIVND (reference sequence). This CDR3 has 15 amino acids. CDR3 loop: CASSIGGRSNQPQHF.

The chain links TRBV11-2 to TRBJ2-3; TCRdb's assignment of TRBD2 cannot be checked, as there is no DNA. CDR3 length: 17 amino acids. Germline CDR1 is SGHAT and CDR2 is FQNNGV. The chain's CDR3 is CASSLVTDGSGTDTQYF.

The J gene is TRBJ2-7, the V gene TRBV6-6; no DNA is available, so the TRBD1 call from TCRdb remains unchecked. CDR1 is MNHNY and CDR2 is SVGAGI in the germline V gene (reference sequence). This CDR3 contains 11 residues. The CDR3 reads CASSTGAEQYF.

This clonotype counts as medium-sized by frequency. The CDR3 sequence: CAGGGSSYEQYF. The rearrangement joins TRBV10-1 to TRBJ2-7; as DNA is missing, the TRBD1 call by TCRdb cannot be tested. The CDR3 is 12 amino acids. The V gene's germline CDR1 is WNHNN and CDR2 SYGVQD (reference sequence).

The V and J genes are TRBV15 and TRBJ2-2; TCRdb lists TRBD1, though no DNA is available to test this call. The germline CDR1 and CDR2 sequences are LNHNV and YYDKDF (reference sequence). The CDR3 is made up of 14 amino acids. The CDR3 spells CATSREQGAGELFF.

The rearrangement joins TRBV29-1 to TRBJ2-7; TCRdb's D gene call, TRBD1, goes unchecked for lack of DNA. CDR3 length: 11 residues. CDR1 SQVTM and CDR2 ANQGSEA come from the germline V gene. The CDR3 region is CSPGRSYEQYF.

This chain uses TRBV4-3 with TRBJ2-2; with no DNA, the TCRdb D assignment of TRBD2 cannot be verified. The V gene's germline CDR1 is LGHNA and CDR2 YSLEER. The CDR3 loop spans 20 amino acids. Here the CDR3 reads CASSQEWLAGRKSNTGELFF.

The V and J genes are TRBV14 and TRBJ2-5; TCRdb gives TRBD1 as the D gene, but with no DNA this cannot be confirmed. The germline V gene encodes CDR1 SGHDN and CDR2 FVKESK. The CDR3 totals 15 residues. The CDR3 here is CASSQRDRGHETQYF.

The rearrangement joins TRBV30 to TRBJ2-3; the D gene TCRdb calls, TRBD2, cannot be checked with no DNA. The length of the CDR3 is 14 residues. The germline CDR1 and CDR2 sequences are GTSNPN and SVGIG (reference sequence). CDR3 sequence: CAWSSGSGTDTQYF.

The chain carries TRBV27 and TRBJ2-7. Germline V gene sequence: CDR1 MNHEY, CDR2 SMNVEV (reference sequence). The CDR3 has 12 residues. The chain's CDR3 is CASRVLLCEQYF.

The chain joins TRBV7-8 to TRBJ1-1. This CDR3 has 14 residues. Germline V CDR1 and CDR2: SGHVS, FQNEAQ. CDR3 protein: CASSRRSLNTEAFF. The full variable domain, rest sourced from reference TRBV7-8 and TRBJ1-1, is GAGVSQSPRYKVAKRGQDVALRCDPISGHVSLFWYQQALGQGPEFLTYFQNEAQLDKSGLPSDRFFAERPEGSVSTLKIQRTQQEDSAVYLCASSRRSLNTEAFFGQGTRLTVV.

The gene calls are TRBV7-9 and TRBJ2-7; TCRdb gives TRBD2 as the D gene, but with no DNA this cannot be confirmed. The germline V gene has CDR1 SEHNR and CDR2 FQNEAQ (reference sequence). CDR3 size: 15 residues. CDR3 region: CASSFIAGEIYEQYF.